The 18 T cell receptor beta chains listed next were all sequenced from one sample in a study of cytomegalovirus exposure and HLA in healthy donors. 60 Vbeta and 13 Jbeta primers were used in PCR. The data were produced by immunoSEQ multiplex PCR, yet TCRdb's version contains in-frame clones alone and is incomplete. This table holds 150,000 to 200,000 clones, 75% to 90% found once. Sequenced input: PBMCs. The receptor source for this set is a woman younger than 35 in good health and CMV-seronegative.

The chain joins TRBV7-9 to TRBJ1-2; a possible D gene is TRBD1 (5 bases). Germline V gene lookup returns CDR1 SEHNR and CDR2 FQNEAQ (reference sequence). This CDR3 has 14 residues. V lost 5 bases to trimming and J lost 4 bases, with 14 bases between them. The CDR3 reads CASSRGRGSYGYTF. The CDR3 bases are TGTGCCAGCAGCCGCGGCCGGGGGAGCTATGGCTACACCTTC.

The CDR3 protein is CASSPRAQGWQPQHF. For the CDR3, the DNA is TGTGCCAGCAGTCCGAGGGCACAGGGTTGGCAGCCCCAGCATTTT. The V and J genes are TRBV28 and TRBJ1-5, with D possibly matching TRBD1 (6 bases). Germline V lookup: CDR1 MDHEN, CDR2 SYDVKM. V dropped 5 bases and J dropped 7 bases, with 18 bases sitting between them. This CDR3 spans 15 amino acids.

This clone has a handful of counts. The CDR3 nucleotides read TGCGCCAGCAGCACGGAAACAGGGGTAGAAAAACTGTTTTTT. Translation gives CASSTETGVEKLFF. The chain recombines TRBV5-1 with TRBJ1-4; 7 nucleotides align to TRBD1. This CDR3 has 14 amino acids. The V gene's germline CDR1 is SGHRS and CDR2 YFSETQ. Trimming cost V 4 bases and J 8 bases; bases outside gene matches: 8.

V and J are TRBV5-4 and TRBJ1-2; no clear D. The CDR3 spans 14 residues. Germline assignment: CDR1 SGHNT and CDR2 YYREEE (reference sequence). The V end was cut by 0 bases, the J end by 4 bases, with 10 bases between. CDR3 in DNA: TGTGCCAGCAGCTTGGGTCAGGAAGGCTATGGCTACACCTTC. This encodes CASSLGQEGYGYTF.

V is TRBV7-3 and J is TRBJ2-3, with D maybe TRBD1 (7 bases). This CDR3 region has 15 residues. With 5 bases removed from V and 5 bases from J, the gap between germline ends came to 17 bases. From germline, CDR1 is SGHTA and CDR2 FQGTGA. In DNA, the CDR3 is TGTGCCAGCAGCCCCGCAGGGACAGCGGGAGATACGCAGTATTTT. Translation: CASSPAGTAGDTQYF. Variable domain in full (rest from reference TRBV7-3 and TRBJ2-3): GAGVSQTPSNKVTEKGKYVELRCDPISGHTALYWYRQSLGQGPEFLIYFQGTGAADDSGLPNDRFFAVRPEGSVSTLKIQRTERGDSAVYLCASSPAGTAGDTQYFGPGTRLTVL.

The chain joins TRBV5-8 to TRBJ2-1; the match to TRBD2 covers 8 bases. CDR1 is SGHTS, CDR2 YDEGEE, per germline. The J segment lost 8 bases and the V segment lost 4 bases, leaving 14 bases of the junction unmatched. The CDR3 covers 16 residues. In nucleotides, the CDR3 is TGTGCCAGCAGCCTCGGGACTAGACGGTGGGCAGATGAGCAGTTCTTC. Its protein product is CASSLGTRRWADEQFF. Supplemented by reference TRBV5-8 and TRBJ2-1, the full variable domain reads EAGVTQSPTHLIKTRGQQATLRCSPISGHTSVYWYQQALGLGLQFLLWYDEGEERNRGNFPPRFSGRQFPNYSSELNVNALELEDSALYLCASSLGTRRWADEQFFGPGTRLTVL.

A single count supports this clone. The V and J genes are TRBV5-4 and TRBJ1-1, with a weak D call TRBD1 (5 bases). This CDR3 region has 15 residues. V was trimmed by 0 bases and J by 0 bases, leaving 9 bases between them. CDR1 and CDR2 from the germline V gene are SGHNT and YYREEE (reference sequence). The CDR3 loop is CASSLVGTLNTEAFF. CDR3 coding DNA: TGTGCCAGCAGCTTGGTAGGGACTTTGAACACTGAAGCTTTCTTT.

This clone is a singleton in its sample. The V gene is TRBV2, the J gene TRBJ1-6; D ambiguous. V was trimmed by 3 bases and J by 6 bases, leaving 9 bases between them. The CDR3 covers 14 residues. CDR1 and CDR2 (germline): SNHLY, FYNNEI. Here the CDR3 reads CASSERESNSPLHF. As DNA, the CDR3 is TGTGCCAGCAGTGAGAGGGAATCTAATTCACCCCTCCACTTT.

This chain uses TRBV5-6 with TRBJ2-3, with 9 positions matching TRBD2. Germline trimming cut 1 base from V and 6 bases from J; bases unmatched to any gene: 9. The CDR3 is 16 residues long. CDR1 and CDR2 from the germline V gene are SGHDT and YYEEEE. The CDR3 coding sequence is TGTGCCAGCAGCTTGACAGCGGGGGGACCCTGGGATACGCAGTATTTT. Translation gives CASSLTAGGPWDTQYF. Looking up the rest from reference TRBV5-6 and TRBJ2-3 gives the full variable domain: DAGVTQSPTHLIKTRGQQVTLRCSPKSGHDTVSWYQQALGQGPQFIFQYYEEEERQRGNFPDRFSGHQFPNYSSELNVNALLLGDSALYLCASSLTAGGPWDTQYFGPGTRLTVL.

The CDR3 DNA sequence: TGTGCCAGCAGCCGGGACAACAATGGCTACACCTTC. Translating it yields CASSRDNNGYTF. This chain connects TRBV5-6 to TRBJ1-2, with D perhaps TRBD1 (6 bases). The CDR3 extends over 12 amino acids. V lost 4 bases and J 6 bases, leaving 10 bases between the germline ends. Per germline, CDR1 SGHDT and CDR2 YYEEEE.

The chain recombines TRBV27 with TRBJ1-1; 9 positions match TRBD1. Trimming at V came to 4 bases and at J to 1 base, leaving 1 base not matched to a gene. The germline gives CDR1 MNHEY, CDR2 SMNVEV (reference sequence). There are 14 residues in the CDR3. The CDR3 is CASSWGQGNTEAFF. The CDR3, as DNA: TGTGCCAGCAGTTGGGGACAGGGGAACACTGAAGCTTTCTTT.

This clone was detected only a few times. This chain joins TRBV5-4 and TRBJ2-3; TRBD1 matches 7 bases. V shed 0 bases and J 2 bases; nucleotides not matched to a gene: 6. This CDR3 is built from 16 residues. Germline V gives CDR1 SGHNT, CDR2 YYREEE (reference sequence). Written as DNA, the CDR3 is TGTGCCAGCAGCTTGGGAGGGCAGGGGGACACAGATACGCAGTATTTT. Its protein product is CASSLGGQGDTDTQYF.

This chain uses TRBV7-2 with TRBJ1-2, with a weak D call TRBD1 (5 bases). Between the trimmed V and J ends, which lost 3 bases and 4 bases, there was a span of 15 bases. CDR1 and CDR2 from the germline V gene are SGHTA and FQGNSA. The CDR3 covers 15 residues. The CDR3 DNA sequence: TGTGCCAGCAGCTTCCTTGGGGCAGGTCCCTATGGCTACACCTTC. Translating it yields CASSFLGAGPYGYTF.

CDR3 coding DNA: TGTGCCAGCAGCTTAGTTAGGGGGCCCGGAAACACCATATATTTT. It codes for CASSLVRGPGNTIYF. The chain employs TRBV11-2 and TRBJ1-3; 7 nucleotides match TRBD1. CDR3 length: 15 amino acids. Germline-derived CDR1 and CDR2 are SGHAT and FQNNGV. With 1 base clipped from V and 4 bases from J, the junction kept 4 bases outside the gene matches.

The rearrangement uses TRBV11-2 and TRBJ1-6; the D is unclear. Germline V lookup: CDR1 SGHAT, CDR2 FQNNGV. The CDR3 loop spans 17 amino acids. V shed 2 bases and J shed 9 bases, with 20 bases lying between them. CDR3 bases: TGTGCCAGCAGCTTAAGAAAAGATCGCCGAAGAGGTTCACCCCTCCACTTT. Amino acid sequence: CASSLRKDRRRGSPLHF.

This clone was seen only once. The V and J genes are TRBV7-9 and TRBJ2-3; 9 nucleotides agree with TRBD2. The germline CDR1 and CDR2 sequences are SEHNR and FQNEAQ (reference sequence). This CDR3 region has 16 residues. J gave up 0 bases and V 5 bases, and 6 bases lay outside the gene matches. The CDR3 DNA sequence: TGTGCCAGCAGCCTTAGCGGGGGCCGAAGCACAGATACGCAGTATTTT. This encodes CASSLSGGRSTDTQYF.

This clone was detected only once. The chain recombines TRBV7-9 with TRBJ2-2, with a possible D match to TRBD1 (6 bases). CDR3 size: 15 residues. Germline CDR1 SEHNR, CDR2 FQNEAQ (reference sequence). V lost 2 bases and J lost 6, with 13 bases in between. The CDR3 sequence is CASSLLTGLSGELFF. The CDR3 bases are TGTGCCAGCAGCTTACTAACAGGGTTATCCGGGGAGCTGTTTTTT.

The V call is TRBV7-9, the J call TRBJ1-2; 10 nucleotides match TRBD1. The CDR3 runs to 16 residues. Germline V gives CDR1 SEHNR, CDR2 FQNEAQ (reference sequence). The V and J ends lost 5 bases and 6 bases, in that order; junction bases with no gene match: 12. CDR3 sequence reads: CASSPRRRTGGNGYTF. CDR3 nucleotide sequence: TGTGCCAGCAGCCCCCGAAGGCGGACAGGGGGTAATGGCTACACCTTC.